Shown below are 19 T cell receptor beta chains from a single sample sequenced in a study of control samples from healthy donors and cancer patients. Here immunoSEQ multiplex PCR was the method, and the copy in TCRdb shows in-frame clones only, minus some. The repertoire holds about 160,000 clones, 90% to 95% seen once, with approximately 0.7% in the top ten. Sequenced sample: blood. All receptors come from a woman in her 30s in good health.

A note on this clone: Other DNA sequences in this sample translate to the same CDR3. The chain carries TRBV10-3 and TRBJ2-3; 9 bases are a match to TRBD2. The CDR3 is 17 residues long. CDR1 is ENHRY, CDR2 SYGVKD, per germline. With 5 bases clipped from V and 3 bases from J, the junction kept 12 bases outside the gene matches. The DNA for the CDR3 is TGTGCCATCAGTACGGCTAGCGGGACGTCTAGTACAGATACGCAGTATTTT. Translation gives CAISTASGTSSTDTQYF.

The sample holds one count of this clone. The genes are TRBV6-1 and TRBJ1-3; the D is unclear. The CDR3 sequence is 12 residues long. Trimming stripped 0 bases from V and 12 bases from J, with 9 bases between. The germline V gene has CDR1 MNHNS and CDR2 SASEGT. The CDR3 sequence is CASSEAGFVIYF. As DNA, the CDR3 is TGTGCCAGCAGTGAAGCAGGTTTTGTCATATATTTT.

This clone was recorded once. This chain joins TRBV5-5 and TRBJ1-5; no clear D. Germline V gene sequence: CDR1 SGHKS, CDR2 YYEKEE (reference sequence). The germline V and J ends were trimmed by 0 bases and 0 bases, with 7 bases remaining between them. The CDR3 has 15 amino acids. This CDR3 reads CASSLVEYSNQPQHF. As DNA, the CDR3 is TGTGCCAGCAGCTTGGTGGAGTATAGCAATCAGCCCCAGCATTTT.

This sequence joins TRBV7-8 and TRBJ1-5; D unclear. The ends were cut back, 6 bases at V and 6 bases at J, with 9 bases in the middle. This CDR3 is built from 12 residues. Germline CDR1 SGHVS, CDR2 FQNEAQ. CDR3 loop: CASSQDIQPQHF. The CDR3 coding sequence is TGTGCCAGCAGTCAAGACATTCAGCCCCAGCATTTT.

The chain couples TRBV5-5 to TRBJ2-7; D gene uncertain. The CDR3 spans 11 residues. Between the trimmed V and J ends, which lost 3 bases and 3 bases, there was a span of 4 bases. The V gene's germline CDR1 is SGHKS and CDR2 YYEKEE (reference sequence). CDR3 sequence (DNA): TGTGCCAGCAGCTCGGGCTACGAGCAGTACTTC. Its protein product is CASSSGYEQYF. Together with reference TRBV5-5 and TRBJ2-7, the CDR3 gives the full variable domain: DAGVTQSPTHLIKTRGQQVTLRCSPISGHKSVSWYQQVLGQGPQFIFQYYEKEERGRGNFPDRFSARQFPNYSSELNVNALLLGDSALYLCASSSGYEQYFGPGTRLTVT.

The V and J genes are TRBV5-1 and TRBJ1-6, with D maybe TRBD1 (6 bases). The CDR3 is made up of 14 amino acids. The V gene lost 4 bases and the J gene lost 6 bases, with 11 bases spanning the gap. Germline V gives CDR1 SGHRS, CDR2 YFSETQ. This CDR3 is CASSLRGSNSPLHF. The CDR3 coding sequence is TGCGCCAGCAGCCTCAGGGGAAGTAATTCACCCCTCCACTTT.

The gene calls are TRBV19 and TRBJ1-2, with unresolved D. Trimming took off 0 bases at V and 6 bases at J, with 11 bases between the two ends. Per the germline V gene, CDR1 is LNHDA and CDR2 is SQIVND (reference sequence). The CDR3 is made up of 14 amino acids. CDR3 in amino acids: CASSIDRGVDGYTF. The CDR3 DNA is TGTGCCAGTAGTATAGATCGGGGAGTGGATGGCTACACCTTC.

In DNA, the CDR3 is TGTGCCAGCAGTTTACTCTCCGGGGTTCAGCCCCAGCATTTT. Its translation is CASSLLSGVQPQHF. The chain combines TRBV28 with TRBJ1-5; no definite D call. The V and J ends lost 2 bases and 6 bases respectively, with 11 bases between them. The germline V gene encodes CDR1 MDHEN and CDR2 SYDVKM. CDR3 length equals 14 residues.

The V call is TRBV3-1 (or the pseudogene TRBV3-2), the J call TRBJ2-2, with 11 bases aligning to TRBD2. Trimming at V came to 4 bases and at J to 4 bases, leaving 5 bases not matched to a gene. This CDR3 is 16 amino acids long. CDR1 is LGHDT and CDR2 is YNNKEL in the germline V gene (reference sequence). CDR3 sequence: CASSRLAGGVTGELFF. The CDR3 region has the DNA TGTGCCAGCAGCCGCTTAGCGGGAGGGGTCACCGGGGAGCTGTTTTTT.

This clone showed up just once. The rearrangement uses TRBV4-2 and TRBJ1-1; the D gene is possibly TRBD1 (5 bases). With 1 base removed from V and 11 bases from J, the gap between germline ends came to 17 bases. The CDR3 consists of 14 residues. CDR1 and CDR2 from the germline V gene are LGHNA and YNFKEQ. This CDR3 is CASSQASRDPWAFF. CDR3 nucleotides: TGTGCCAGCAGCCAAGCTTCCCGGGACCCCTGGGCTTTCTTT.

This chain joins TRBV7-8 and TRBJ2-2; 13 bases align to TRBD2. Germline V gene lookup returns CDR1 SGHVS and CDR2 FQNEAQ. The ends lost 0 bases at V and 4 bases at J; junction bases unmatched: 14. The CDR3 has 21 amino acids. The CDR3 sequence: CASSLAGTSGLAGVFTGELFF. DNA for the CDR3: TGTGCCAGCAGCTTAGCTGGGACCTCTGGACTAGCGGGAGTTTTCACCGGGGAGCTGTTTTTT.

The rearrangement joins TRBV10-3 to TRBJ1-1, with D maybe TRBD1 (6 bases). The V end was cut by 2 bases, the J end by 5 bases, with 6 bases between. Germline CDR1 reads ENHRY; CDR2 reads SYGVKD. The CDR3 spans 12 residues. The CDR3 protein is CAISERGTEAFF. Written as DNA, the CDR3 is TGTGCCATCAGTGAGAGGGGGACTGAAGCTTTCTTT.

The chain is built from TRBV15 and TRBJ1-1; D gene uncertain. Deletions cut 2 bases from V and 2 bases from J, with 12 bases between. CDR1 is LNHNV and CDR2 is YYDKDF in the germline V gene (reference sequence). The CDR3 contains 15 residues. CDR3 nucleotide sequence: TGTGCCACCAGCAGATCTAACCGGGCTAACACTGAAGCTTTCTTT. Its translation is CATSRSNRANTEAFF. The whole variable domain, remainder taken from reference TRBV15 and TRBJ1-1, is DAMVIQNPRYQVTQFGKPVTLSCSQTLNHNVMYWYQQKSSQAPKLLFHYYDKDFNNEADTPDNFQSRRPNTSFCFLDIRSPGLGDTAMYLCATSRSNRANTEAFFGQGTRLTVV.

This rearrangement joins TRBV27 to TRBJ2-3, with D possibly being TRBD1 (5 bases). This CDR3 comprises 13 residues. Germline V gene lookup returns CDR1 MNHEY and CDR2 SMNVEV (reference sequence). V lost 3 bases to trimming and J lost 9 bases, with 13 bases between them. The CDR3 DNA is TGTGCCAGCAGTTTGGCAGGGAAGGACACGCAGTATTTT. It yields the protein CASSLAGKDTQYF.

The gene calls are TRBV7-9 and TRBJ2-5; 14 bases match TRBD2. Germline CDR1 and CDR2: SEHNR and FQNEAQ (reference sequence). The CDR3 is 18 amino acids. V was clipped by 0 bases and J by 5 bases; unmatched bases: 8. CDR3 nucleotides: TGTGCCAGCAGCTTAGCAGGACTAGCGGGAGGAGTACAGGAGACCCAGTACTTC. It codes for CASSLAGLAGGVQETQYF.

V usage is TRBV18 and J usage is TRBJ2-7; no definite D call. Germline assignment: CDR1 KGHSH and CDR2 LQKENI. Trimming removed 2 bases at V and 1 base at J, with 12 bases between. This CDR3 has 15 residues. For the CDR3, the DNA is TGTGCCAGCTCACCAAAGAAAGGGAATTCCTACGAGCAGTACTTC. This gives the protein CASSPKKGNSYEQYF.

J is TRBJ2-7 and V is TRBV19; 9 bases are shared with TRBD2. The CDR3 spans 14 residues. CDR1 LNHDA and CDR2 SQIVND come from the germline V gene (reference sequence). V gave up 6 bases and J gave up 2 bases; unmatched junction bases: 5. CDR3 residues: CASRSSGGAYEQYF. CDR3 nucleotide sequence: TGTGCCAGTAGGAGTAGCGGGGGTGCCTACGAGCAGTACTTC.

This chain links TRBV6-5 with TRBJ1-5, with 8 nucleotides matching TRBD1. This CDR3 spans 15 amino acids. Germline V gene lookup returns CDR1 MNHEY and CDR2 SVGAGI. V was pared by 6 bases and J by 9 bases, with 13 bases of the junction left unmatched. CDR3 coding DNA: TGTGCCAGCAGAACGGACAGGGCGGTTCCTACGCCCCAGCATTTT. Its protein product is CASRTDRAVPTPQHF.

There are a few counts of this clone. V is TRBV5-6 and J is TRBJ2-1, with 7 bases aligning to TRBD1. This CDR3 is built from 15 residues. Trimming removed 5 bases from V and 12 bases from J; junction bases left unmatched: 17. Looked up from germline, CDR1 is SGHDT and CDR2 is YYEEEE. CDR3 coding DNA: TGTGCCAGCAGTCAGGGGGACCTACCAATGATGGGGCAGTTCTTC. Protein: CASSQGDLPMMGQFF.